This T cell receptor (beta chain) was profiled in a study of blood T cell repertoires in COVID-19. Only in-frame clones appear in the TCRdb table, and some are missing; sequencing was by immunoSEQ multiplex PCR. The sample consists of tens of thousands of clones, 85% to 95% of them appearing once. Germline V gene lookup returns CDR1 SEHNR and CDR2 FQNEAQ (reference sequence). The CDR3 extends over 15 amino acids. V was pared by 4 bases and J by 5 bases, with 17 bases between. The sequenced material came from peripheral blood. This receptor was identified in a man between 60 and 75 years old with active or convalescent COVID-19. The V and J genes are TRBV7-9 and TRBJ1-1; D is possibly TRBD1 (6 bases). In DNA, the CDR3 is TGTGCCAGCAGCTCGCCCCGGACAGTTGAGACTGAAGCTTTCTTT. Its protein is CASSSPRTVETEAFF.